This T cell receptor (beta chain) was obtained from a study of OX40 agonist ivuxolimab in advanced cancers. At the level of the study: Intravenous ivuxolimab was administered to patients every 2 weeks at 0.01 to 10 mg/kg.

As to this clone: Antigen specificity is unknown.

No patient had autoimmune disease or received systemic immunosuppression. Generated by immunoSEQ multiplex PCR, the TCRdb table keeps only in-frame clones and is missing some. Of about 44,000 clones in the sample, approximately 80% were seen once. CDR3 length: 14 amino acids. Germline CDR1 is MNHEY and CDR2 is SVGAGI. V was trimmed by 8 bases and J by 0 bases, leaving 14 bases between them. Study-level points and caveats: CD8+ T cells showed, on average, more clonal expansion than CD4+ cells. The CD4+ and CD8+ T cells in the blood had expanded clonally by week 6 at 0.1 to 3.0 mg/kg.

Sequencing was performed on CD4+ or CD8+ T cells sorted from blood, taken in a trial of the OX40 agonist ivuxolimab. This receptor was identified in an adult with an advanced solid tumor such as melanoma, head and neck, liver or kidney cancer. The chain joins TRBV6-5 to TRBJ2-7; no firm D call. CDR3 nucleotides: TGTGCCAGCCGGGTGTACGGGTCCTCCTACGAGCAGTACTTC. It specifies CASRVYGSSYEQYF.